A selection of T cell receptor beta chains follows, all from one sample in a study of T cell responses to AZD1222 COVID-19 vaccine. Sequencing was performed with immunoSEQ multiplex PCR; in TCRdb, only in-frame clones are kept and a portion is missing. Of tens of thousands of clones detected, approximately 90% appear once; the ten largest clones hold roughly 3.1%. The specimen comprised peripheral blood, sampled 28 days after the second AZD1222 dose. The receptors derive from an adult who received the AZD1222 COVID-19 vaccine. Both conserved end residues are part of each CDR3. A D gene is named only where the DNA matches it firmly. Expanded clones are given a class, and other clones once, few, many or no size at all.

NA	13	NA	TRBV5-1	TRBJ1-1	CASASPGYVEAFF	TGCGCCAGCGCCTCCCCGGGGTACGTTGAAGCTTTCTTT
NA	19	TRBD2	TRBV19	TRBJ2-3	CASMAIGTSGGRSTDTQYF	TGTGCCAGTATGGCAATTGGGACTAGCGGGGGGCGAAGCACAGATACGCAGTATTTT
NA	14	NA	TRBV5-6	TRBJ1-2	CASSQGPGNYGYTF	TGTGCCAGCAGCCAGGGACCGGGAAACTATGGCTACACCTTC
NA	13	NA	TRBV6-1	TRBJ2-5	CASSEVLQETQYF	TGTGCCAGCAGTGAAGTGTTACAAGAGACCCAGTACTTC
NA	16	TRBD1	TRBV6-5	TRBJ2-5	CASSYSKGRGQETQYF	TGTGCCAGCAGTTACTCGAAGGGTAGGGGGCAGGAGACCCAGTACTTC
NA	15	NA	TRBV11-3	TRBJ2-3	CASSGPGTSTDTQYF	TGTGCCAGCAGCGGTCCCGGGACTAGCACAGATACGCAGTATTTT
NA	14	NA	TRBV5-6	TRBJ2-5	CASSLEAEWETQYF	TGTGCCAGCAGCTTGGAAGCGGAATGGGAGACCCAGTACTTC
NA	14	NA	TRBV7-2	TRBJ1-5	CASSYQGPNQPQHF	TGTGCCAGCAGCTATCAGGGGCCCAATCAGCCCCAGCATTTT
NA	12	NA	TRBV6-5	TRBJ1-2	CASSPGHYGYTF	TGTGCCAGCAGTCCGGGACACTATGGCTACACCTTC
once	13	NA	TRBV19	TRBJ1-2	CASSMLGNDGYTF	TGTGCCAGTAGTATGTTAGGGAATGATGGCTACACCTTC
NA	17	NA	TRBV4-1	TRBJ2-2	CASSQEGAGLNTGELFF	TGCGCCAGCAGCCAAGAAGGGGCAGGGTTGAACACCGGGGAGCTGTTTTTT
NA	14	TRBD1	TRBV27	TRBJ2-7	CASTQTGGSYEQYF	TGTGCCAGCACTCAGACAGGGGGCTCCTACGAGCAGTACTTC
NA	20	TRBD1	TRBV2	TRBJ1-5	CASRPAIGTGRGGRNQPQHF	TGTGCCAGCAGGCCTGCGATCGGGACAGGCCGCGGTGGGCGCAATCAGCCCCAGCATTTT
NA	18	NA	TRBV5-6	TRBJ1-6	CASSLGTATGTYNSPLHF	TGTGCCAGCAGCTTGGGGACAGCTACAGGGACCTATAATTCACCCCTCCACTTT
once	13	TRBD1	TRBV27	TRBJ1-2	CASSPLTGRGYTF	TGTGCCAGCAGTCCGCTGACAGGGCGTGGCTACACCTTC
few	15	TRBD1	TRBV11-3	TRBJ2-5	CASSKGGGGGETQYF	TGTGCCAGCAGCAAAGGGGGCGGCGGAGGAGAGACCCAGTACTTC
NA	16	NA	TRBV19	TRBJ1-4	CASSSTPGATNEKLFF	TGTGCCAGTAGCTCGACACCGGGAGCAACTAATGAAAAACTGTTTTTT
NA	14	NA	TRBV5-4	TRBJ1-2	CASSRGSFDYGYTF	TGTGCCAGCAGCCGAGGAAGCTTTGACTATGGCTACACCTTC
NA	14	TRBD1	TRBV6-5	TRBJ2-7	CASRRQGSVYEQYF	TGTGCCAGCAGGAGACAGGGTAGCGTATACGAGCAGTACTTC
NA	15	TRBD1	TRBV19	TRBJ2-3	CASSMGDRGADTQYF	TGTGCCAGTAGTATGGGGGACAGGGGAGCAGATACGCAGTATTTT
NA	15	NA	TRBV3-1/TRBV3-2	TRBJ1-4	CASSQVGRPNEKLFF	TGTGCCAGCAGCCAAGTCGGGCGACCCAATGAAAAACTGTTTTTT
NA	13	NA	TRBV7-2	TRBJ1-5	CASSVKNGSPQHF	TGTGCCAGCAGCGTTAAGAACGGGTCGCCCCAGCATTTT
NA	15	TRBD1	TRBV9	TRBJ2-7	CASSHQETGSYEQYF	TGTGCCAGCAGCCACCAAGAGACAGGGTCCTACGAGCAGTACTTC
NA	15	TRBD1	TRBV7-2	TRBJ1-2	CASSLAGQGMDGYTF	TGTGCCAGCAGCTTAGCGGGACAGGGGATGGATGGCTACACCTTC
NA	15	NA	TRBV18	TRBJ1-5	CASSRTRDGNQPQHF	TGTGCCAGCTCACGGACCAGGGATGGCAATCAGCCCCAGCATTTT
NA	17	TRBD2	TRBV7-2	TRBJ2-3	CASSYGTSGGYTDTQYF	TGTGCCAGCAGCTACGGGACTAGCGGGGGATACACAGATACGCAGTATTTT
medium-sized	14	TRBD1	TRBV19	TRBJ1-1	CASRPGTGVAEAFF	TGTGCCAGTAGACCCGGGACAGGGGTAGCTGAAGCTTTCTTT
NA	14	TRBD1	TRBV6-5	TRBJ1-2	CASSRQGSIYGYTF	TGTGCCAGCAGTAGACAGGGTAGTATATATGGCTACACCTTC
NA	15	NA	TRBV6-1	TRBJ1-2	CASSEAGGTWRGYTF	TGTGCCAGCAGTGAAGCGGGGGGGACATGGCGGGGCTACACCTTC
NA	14	NA	TRBV25-1	TRBJ1-4	CASSEYSGGGKLFF	TGTGCCAGCAGTGAATATAGCGGGGGCGGAAAACTGTTTTTT
once	14	NA	TRBV18	TRBJ2-1	CASSPLSLVNEQFF	TGTGCCAGCTCACCACTTTCGCTAGTAAATGAGCAGTTCTTC
NA	14	TRBD1	TRBV18	TRBJ2-7	CASTGQGGSYEQYF	TGTGCCAGCACCGGACAGGGAGGCTCCTACGAGCAGTACTTC
NA	13	TRBD1	TRBV23-1	TRBJ1-3	CASSRGQGDTIYF	TGCGCCAGCAGTCGGGGACAGGGGGACACCATATATTTT
NA	13	NA	TRBV19	TRBJ1-5	CASSLQGGQPQHF	TGTGCCAGTAGTCTACAAGGGGGTCAGCCCCAGCATTTT
NA	13	TRBD1	TRBV19	TRBJ1-2	CASSPDRENGYTF	TGTGCCAGTAGTCCAGACAGGGAAAATGGCTACACCTTC
NA	13	NA	TRBV6-2/TRBV6-3	TRBJ1-5	CASSYLLGQPQHF	TGTGCCAGCAGTTACCTTCTTGGGCAGCCCCAGCATTTT
once	12	NA	TRBV6-5	TRBJ1-2	CASRNRNYGYTF	TGTGCCAGCAGGAACAGAAACTATGGCTACACCTTC
NA	14	NA	TRBV7-3	TRBJ1-1	CASSLTGQVGPAFF	TGTGCCAGCAGCTTAACGGGCCAGGTAGGGCCGGCTTTCTTT
NA	16	NA	TRBV19	TRBJ1-2	CASIPRGFSSSYGYTF	TGTGCCAGTATCCCTCGAGGGTTCTCTTCATCCTATGGCTACACCTTC
NA	14	NA	TRBV18	TRBJ2-5	CASSPTGEGETQYF	TGTGCCAGCTCACCAACAGGGGAGGGAGAGACCCAGTACTTC
NA	18	TRBD1	TRBV5-5	TRBJ1-5	CASSPYWGGQFSNQPQHF	TGTGCCAGCAGCCCGTATTGGGGGGGACAGTTTAGCAATCAGCCCCAGCATTTT
NA	13	NA	TRBV5-1	TRBJ2-3	CASSLGVGDTQYF	TGCGCCAGCAGCCTAGGGGTCGGGGATACGCAGTATTTT
NA	17	TRBD2	TRBV5-6	TRBJ2-2	CASSRRYGGENTGELFF	TGTGCCAGCAGCCGTAGGTACGGGGGGGAGAACACCGGGGAGCTGTTTTTT
NA	15	NA	TRBV5-1	TRBJ1-4	CASSLTRSTNEKLFF	TGCGCCAGCAGCTTGACCAGGTCGACTAATGAAAAACTGTTTTTT
once	14	NA	TRBV11-3	TRBJ1-2	CASSLGQTNYGYTF	TGTGCCAGCAGCTTGGGTCAAACTAACTATGGCTACACCTTC
NA	15	NA	TRBV6-6	TRBJ2-7	CASSWPQGGGYEQYF	TGTGCCAGCAGTTGGCCCCAGGGGGGAGGGTACGAGCAGTACTTC
NA	15	NA	TRBV19	TRBJ1-4	CASSEDSRANEKLFF	TGTGCCAGTAGTGAGGACAGTCGGGCTAATGAAAAACTGTTTTTT
NA	14	TRBD1	TRBV7-2	TRBJ1-5	CASSLEGAAVPQHF	TGTGCCAGCAGCTTAGAGGGGGCAGCTGTGCCCCAGCATTTT
NA	13	TRBD1	TRBV29-1	TRBJ2-1	CSVEIGGRTGEFF	TGCAGCGTTGAAATTGGGGGCCGGACAGGGGAGTTCTTC
NA	14	NA	TRBV2	TRBJ1-1	CASSPGPSNTEAFF	TGTGCCAGCAGTCCGGGCCCATCGAACACTGAAGCTTTCTTT
NA	15	NA	TRBV15	TRBJ1-2	CATSRDGQPFYGYTF	TGTGCCACCAGCAGAGATGGACAGCCCTTCTATGGCTACACCTTC